This entry lists 31 T cell receptor beta chains sequenced from one sample in a study of blood T cell repertoires in COVID-19. Repertoires were generated with immunoSEQ multiplex PCR, while TCRdb's copy carries only in-frame clones and drops some. Of under 100,000 clones listed, approximately 75% are singletons. Sequenced input: peripheral blood. The receptors were gathered from a human donor in a cohort sampled during active COVID-19.

The chain couples TRBV5-1 to TRBJ1-2, with D possibly TRBD1 on 5 matching bases. CDR1 and CDR2 from the germline V gene are SGHRS and YFSETQ. Trimming cost V 0 bases and J 4 bases, with 16 bases left between them. This CDR3 is built from 16 residues. The CDR3 DNA follows: TGCGCCAGCAGCTTGGATAGGACGGGGGAGGCCTATGGCTACACCTTC. Translating it yields CASSLDRTGEAYGYTF.

The J gene is TRBJ1-2, the V gene TRBV29-1, with 7 bases identical to TRBD1. CDR3 length equals 13 residues. Trimming cost V 5 bases and J 7 bases; bases outside gene matches: 10. Germline V CDR1 and CDR2: SQVTM, ANQGSEA. Here the CDR3 DNA reads TGCAGCGTTAAGGGGGCGGGAATGAGTGGCTACACCTTC. Amino acid sequence: CSVKGAGMSGYTF.

The chain combines TRBV6-4 with TRBJ2-1; no clear D gene. The V and J ends lost 4 bases and 5 bases respectively, with 9 bases between them. Germline V CDR1 and CDR2: MRHNA, SNTAGT. The CDR3 has 13 amino acids. For the CDR3, the DNA is TGTGCCAGCAGTGTTCAGTTTGACAATGAGCAGTTCTTC. Protein: CASSVQFDNEQFF.

The rearrangement joins TRBV24-1 to TRBJ2-3; 8 bases agree with TRBD1. CDR1 is KGHDR and CDR2 is SFDVKD in the germline V gene. The junction had 9 bases not matched to a gene; V was cut back by 4 bases and J by 4 bases. The CDR3 consists of 16 residues. CDR3 bases: TGTGCCACCAGTGACCCGGCAGGGGGCTCGGCAGATACGCAGTATTTT. Translation: CATSDPAGGSADTQYF.

The chain recombines TRBV7-9 with TRBJ1-4; TRBD1 agrees at 7 bases. Germline V gene lookup returns CDR1 SEHNR and CDR2 FQNEAQ (reference sequence). With 7 bases clipped from V and 7 bases from J, the junction kept 12 bases outside the gene matches. The CDR3 loop spans 15 amino acids. CDR3 in amino acids: CASTPGAGDSEKLFF. The CDR3 nucleotides read TGTGCCAGCACTCCAGGGGCAGGGGACAGTGAAAAACTGTTTTTT.

The chain is built from TRBV6-5 and TRBJ1-2; 8 bases map to TRBD1. The V and J ends lost 5 bases and 7 bases, in that order; junction bases with no gene match: 6. Germline CDR1 MNHEY, CDR2 SVGAGI. The CDR3 has 13 residues. CDR3 in DNA: TGTGCCAGCAGTCAGCGACAGGGGACTGGCTACACCTTC. Protein sequence: CASSQRQGTGYTF.

This chain connects TRBV6-1 to TRBJ1-6; 8 bases align to TRBD1. Per the germline V gene, CDR1 is MNHNS and CDR2 is SASEGT. There are 14 residues in the CDR3. The V gene end was trimmed by 5 bases and the J gene end by 5 bases; junction bases not matched to a gene: 2. CDR3 region: CASSSGGDNSPLHF. CDR3 nucleotide sequence: TGTGCCAGCAGTTCAGGGGGCGATAATTCACCCCTCCACTTT.

The rearrangement joins TRBV6-5 to TRBJ2-7, with 9 bases that match TRBD2. Trimming cost V 6 bases and J 3 bases; bases outside gene matches: 3. This CDR3 has 13 residues. Germline CDR1 is MNHEY and CDR2 is SVGAGI. CDR3 amino acids: CASRGGGVYEQYF. CDR3 coding DNA: TGTGCCAGCAGGGGCGGGGGGGTCTACGAGCAGTACTTC.

The rearrangement uses TRBV3-1 (or the pseudogene TRBV3-2) and TRBJ1-1; 11 bases agree with TRBD1. CDR3 length: 16 amino acids. Germline CDR1 LGHDT, CDR2 YNNKEL (reference sequence). Unmatched junction bases numbered 7, after V lost 4 bases and J lost 3 bases. CDR3 loop: CASSLFGTGGYTEAFF. The CDR3 region has the DNA TGTGCCAGCAGCCTTTTCGGGACAGGGGGTTACACTGAAGCTTTCTTT.

This rearrangement joins TRBV3-1 (or the pseudogene TRBV3-2) to TRBJ2-1, with D unresolved. V was clipped by 4 bases and J by 6 bases, with 10 bases between them. Germline V gene sequence: CDR1 LGHDT, CDR2 YNNKEL (reference sequence). CDR3 length: 13 amino acids. The CDR3 spells CASSLGGINEQFF. The CDR3 nucleotides are TGTGCCAGCAGCCTCGGCGGAATCAATGAGCAGTTCTTC.

This chain links TRBV7-9 with TRBJ1-3; D may be TRBD1 (5 bases). Trimming removed 3 bases from V and 0 bases from J, with 6 bases in between. Germline V gene data show CDR1 as SEHNR and CDR2 as FQNEAQ (reference sequence). This CDR3 has 14 amino acids. In DNA form, the CDR3 reads TGTGCCAGCAGCTTGACAGTCTCTGGAAACACCATATATTTT. Translating gives CASSLTVSGNTIYF.

The chain recombines TRBV7-3 with TRBJ2-5; 15 bases fit TRBD2. Germline CDR1 reads SGHTA; CDR2 reads FQGTGA. V trimming: 5 bases; J trimming: 5 bases; junction bases outside the gene matches: 9. The CDR3 spans 17 residues. CDR3 coding DNA: TGTGCCAGCAGCCCCGGACTAGCGGGGGGGCCAGGGGAGACCCAGTACTTC. Translated: CASSPGLAGGPGETQYF.

CDR3 region: CASSLARTGASPLHF. The CDR3, as DNA: TGCGCCAGCAGCTTGGCCAGGACAGGGGCTTCACCCCTCCACTTT. This sequence joins TRBV5-1 and TRBJ1-6; 9 bases match TRBD1. V trimming: 0 bases; J trimming: 9 bases; junction bases outside the gene matches: 4. The CDR3 loop spans 15 amino acids. Germline V lookup: CDR1 SGHRS, CDR2 YFSETQ.

The table lists this clone with a few counts. The V call is TRBV18, the J call TRBJ2-3, with 8 nucleotides matching TRBD2. With 4 bases clipped from V and 3 bases from J, the junction kept 3 bases outside the gene matches. Germline CDR1 is KGHSH and CDR2 is LQKENI. The CDR3 totals 14 residues. The CDR3: CASSLQRGTDTQYF. The CDR3 region has the DNA TGTGCCAGCTCACTTCAGCGGGGGACAGATACGCAGTATTTT.

This chain joins TRBV3-1 (or the pseudogene TRBV3-2) and TRBJ2-5, with D possibly being TRBD1 (5 bases). V dropped 3 bases and J dropped 5 bases, with 16 bases sitting between them. The CDR3 is made up of 15 amino acids. From germline, CDR1 is LGHDT and CDR2 YNNKEL (reference sequence). DNA for the CDR3: TGTGCCAGCAGCCAGGGTAGGGGCCCCAGGGAGACCCAGTACTTC. Residues: CASSQGRGPRETQYF.

This chain connects TRBV5-4 to TRBJ2-1, with 7 bases fitting TRBD1. The CDR3 is 15 residues long. CDR1 is SGHNT, CDR2 YYREEE, per germline (reference sequence). The V segment lost 3 bases and the J segment 1 base; nucleotides outside the gene matches: 4. CDR3 bases: TGTGCCAGCAGCTCTGGACAGGTATCCTACAATGAGCAGTTCTTC. Translated: CASSSGQVSYNEQFF.

The chain links TRBV6-5 to TRBJ2-7, with a possible D match to TRBD2 (6 bases). Germline V gives CDR1 MNHEY, CDR2 SVGAGI. The CDR3 extends over 13 amino acids. V shed 5 bases and J shed 3 bases, with 11 bases lying between them. The CDR3 DNA reads as TGTGCCAGCAGTACCTACGGGGGCTACGAGCAGTACTTC. It codes for CASSTYGGYEQYF.

The chain recombines TRBV7-3 with TRBJ2-1; 7 bases fit TRBD2. Per the germline V gene, CDR1 is SGHTA and CDR2 is FQGTGA. J was trimmed by 9 bases and V by 5 bases; bases with no gene match: 4. The CDR3 is 12 amino acids. This CDR3 reads CASSAPGGEQFF. DNA for the CDR3: TGTGCCAGCAGCGCGCCGGGGGGTGAGCAGTTCTTC.

V usage is TRBV7-6 and J usage is TRBJ2-7, with 8 bases identical to TRBD2. The CDR3 has 13 amino acids. The V gene's germline CDR1 is SGHVS and CDR2 FNYEAQ. The J segment lost 5 bases and the V segment lost 3 bases, leaving 3 bases of the junction unmatched. The CDR3 bases are TGTGCCAGCAGCTTGGGACTAGACGACGAGCAGTACTTC. It yields the protein CASSLGLDDEQYF.

This chain links TRBV6-6 with TRBJ2-3; 7 bases align to TRBD1. Germline lookup yields CDR1 MNHNY and CDR2 SVGAGI (reference sequence). This CDR3 spans 15 amino acids. With 5 bases clipped from V and 0 bases from J, the junction kept 5 bases outside the gene matches. The CDR3 loop is CASSTGQISTDTQYF. CDR3 sequence (DNA): TGTGCCAGCAGTACGGGACAGATTAGCACAGATACGCAGTATTTT.

This sequence joins TRBV11-2 and TRBJ1-4; 9 nucleotides match TRBD1. The V segment lost 5 bases and the J segment 7 bases; nucleotides outside the gene matches: 8. Germline V gene data show CDR1 as SGHAT and CDR2 as FQNNGV. The CDR3 is 15 residues long. CDR3 sequence reads: CASSESGQGAEKLFF. CDR3 in DNA: TGTGCCAGCAGCGAATCGGGACAGGGCGCTGAAAAACTGTTTTTT.

The gene calls are TRBV5-1 and TRBJ1-4; D ambiguous. The CDR3 runs to 14 residues. V lost 4 bases and J lost 2, with 9 bases in between. Per germline, CDR1 SGHRS and CDR2 YFSETQ. CDR3 amino acids: CASSPTSTNEKLFF. CDR3 bases: TGCGCCAGCAGCCCAACGAGTACTAATGAAAAACTGTTTTTT.

V gene TRBV19 combines with J gene TRBJ1-5; tentative D call: TRBD1 (6 bases). Looked up from germline, CDR1 is LNHDA and CDR2 is SQIVND (reference sequence). The CDR3 covers 15 residues. V was cut by 10 bases and J by 1 base, with 17 bases left in between. The CDR3 loop is CATAISDRSNQPQHF. CDR3 sequence (DNA): TGTGCCACCGCAATCTCGGACAGAAGCAATCAGCCCCAGCATTTT. The full variable domain, its missing parts supplied by reference TRBV19 and TRBJ1-5, is DGGITQSPKYLFRKEGQNVTLSCEQNLNHDAMYWYRQDPGQGLRLIYYSQIVNDFQKGDIAEGYSVSREKKESFPLTVTSAQKNPTAFYLCATAISDRSNQPQHFGDGTRLSIL.

The CDR3 is CASSPRQGAEKLFF. The CDR3 DNA reads TGTGCCAGCAGCCCCCGACAGGGGGCTGAAAAACTGTTTTTT. This chain uses TRBV3-1 (or the pseudogene TRBV3-2) with TRBJ1-4; 10 bases align to TRBD1. From germline, CDR1 is LGHDT and CDR2 YNNKEL (reference sequence). V was pared by 4 bases and J by 7 bases, with 3 bases of the junction left unmatched. The CDR3 contains 14 residues.

The chain recombines TRBV21-1 with TRBJ2-1; TRBD2 is the table's D call and was not checked against the DNA. TRBV21-1 is given as a pseudogene. The CDR3 totals 15 residues. DNA of the CDR3: TGTGCCAGCAGCACTAGCGGGGGGCACTACAATGAGCAGTTCTTC. This sequence encodes CASSTSGGHYNEQFF.

The chain is built from TRBV18 and TRBJ1-4; a weak D match, TRBD1 (5 bases). The CDR3 has 15 amino acids. Germline V gene data show CDR1 as KGHSH and CDR2 as LQKENI. The germline V and J ends were trimmed by 6 bases and 0 bases, with 11 bases remaining between them. CDR3 protein: CASSDSGTTNEKLFF. The CDR3 nucleotides are TGTGCCAGCTCCGACAGCGGGACAACTAATGAAAAACTGTTTTTT.

V gene TRBV3-1 (or the pseudogene TRBV3-2) combines with J gene TRBJ2-3, with TRBD2 identical over 12 bases. CDR3 length: 17 residues. V was clipped by 1 base and J by 3 bases; unmatched bases: 5. Germline assignment: CDR1 LGHDT and CDR2 YNNKEL (reference sequence). The CDR3: CASSQVWTSGETDTQYF. DNA for the CDR3: TGTGCCAGCAGCCAAGTTTGGACTAGCGGGGAGACAGATACGCAGTATTTT.

The chain employs TRBV28 and TRBJ1-5; no firm D call. The germline gives CDR1 MDHEN, CDR2 SYDVKM. The CDR3 runs 14 residues. V was clipped by 6 bases and J by 2 bases, with 11 bases between them. The CDR3: CASSYENGNQPQHF. Written as DNA, the CDR3 is TGTGCCAGCAGCTACGAAAATGGCAATCAGCCCCAGCATTTT. Variable domain in full (rest from reference TRBV28 and TRBJ1-5): DVKVTQSSRYLVKRTGEKVFLECVQDMDHENMFWYRQDPGLGLRLIYFSYDVKMKEKGDIPEGYSVSREKKERFSLILESASTNQTSMYLCASSYENGNQPQHFGDGTRLSIL.

The V and J genes are TRBV7-3 and TRBJ2-2, with 10 bases aligning to TRBD2. This CDR3 contains 17 residues. Trimming took 5 bases from V and 6 from J; bases not matched to a gene: 12. From germline, CDR1 is SGHTA and CDR2 FQGTGA. The CDR3 region has the DNA TGTGCCAGCAGCCCCCACCCTCAGCGGGGGGGCCCCGGGGAGCTGTTTTTT. It yields the protein CASSPHPQRGGPGELFF.

V usage is TRBV4-3 and J usage is TRBJ1-4, with 8 nucleotides matching TRBD1. CDR3 length: 15 residues. Germline-derived CDR1 and CDR2 are LGHNA and YSLEER. V trimming: 4 bases; J trimming: 6 bases; junction bases outside the gene matches: 7. The DNA of the CDR3 is TGCGCCAGCAGCCCATCGACAGGGGTAGATGAAAAACTGTTTTTT. Translated: CASSPSTGVDEKLFF.

The V and J genes are TRBV4-1 and TRBJ1-4; TRBD1 might be the D (5 bases). In germline, CDR1 is MGHRA, CDR2 YSYEKL. The CDR3 is 14 amino acids. Trimming took off 3 bases at V and 6 bases at J, with 11 bases between the two ends. CDR3 bases: TGCGCCAGCAGCCATCCAGGGCGAGATGAAAAACTGTTTTTT. The encoded protein is CASSHPGRDEKLFF.